The following is a T cell receptor (beta chain) sequence with its context. The repertoire was sequenced with immunoSEQ multiplex PCR; TCRdb's copy has only in-frame clones and lacks some. The sample lists just under 55,000 clones, roughly nine tenths seen once, with about 3.9% in the top ten. This specimen belongs to a study of T cell responses to AZD1222 COVID-19 vaccine. This CDR3 has 17 amino acids. The germline CDR1 and CDR2 sequences are LGHDT and YNNKEL (reference sequence). The V and J ends lost 1 base and 5 bases respectively, with 19 bases between them. The input for sequencing was peripheral blood, taken on day 0 of AZD1222 vaccination. The chain uses TRBV3-1 (or the pseudogene TRBV3-2) and TRBJ2-3; D is possibly TRBD2 (6 bases). The sequence came from an adult in good health. The CDR3 DNA reads TGTGCCAGCAGCCAAGTACCGACCCCCGGGGGTCTAGATACGCAGTATTTT. Translation: CASSQVPTPGGLDTQYF.